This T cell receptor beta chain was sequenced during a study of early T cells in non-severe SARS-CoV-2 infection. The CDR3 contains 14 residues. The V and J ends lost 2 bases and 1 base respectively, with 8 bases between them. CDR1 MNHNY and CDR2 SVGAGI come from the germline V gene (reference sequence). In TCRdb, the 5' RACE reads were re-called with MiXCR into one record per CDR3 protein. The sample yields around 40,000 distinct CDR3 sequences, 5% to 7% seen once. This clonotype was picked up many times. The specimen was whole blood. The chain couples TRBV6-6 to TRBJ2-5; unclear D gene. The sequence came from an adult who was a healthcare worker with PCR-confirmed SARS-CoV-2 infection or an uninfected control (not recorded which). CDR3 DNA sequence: TGTGCCAGCAGTTACGCGTCAACCCAAGAGACCCAGTACTTC. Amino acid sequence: CASSYASTQETQYF.